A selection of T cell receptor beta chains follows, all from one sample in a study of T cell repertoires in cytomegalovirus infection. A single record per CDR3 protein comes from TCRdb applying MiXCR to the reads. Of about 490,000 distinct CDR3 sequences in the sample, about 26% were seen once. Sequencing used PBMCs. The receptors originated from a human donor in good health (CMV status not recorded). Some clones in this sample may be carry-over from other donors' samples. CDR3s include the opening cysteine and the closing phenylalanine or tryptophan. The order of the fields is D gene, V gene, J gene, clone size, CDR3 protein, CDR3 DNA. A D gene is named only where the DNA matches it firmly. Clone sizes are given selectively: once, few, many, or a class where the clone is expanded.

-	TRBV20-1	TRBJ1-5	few	CSARAGGPNQPQHF	TGCAGTGCTAGAGCCGGAGGCCCCAATCAGCCCCAGCATTTT
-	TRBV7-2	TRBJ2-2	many	CASSLGPPGGELFF	TGTGCCAGCAGCTTAGGTCCTCCAGGAGGGGAGCTGTTTTTT
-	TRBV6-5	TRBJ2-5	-	CASSPGGPTQETQYF	TGTGCCAGCAGTCCAGGTGGCCCTACTCAAGAGACCCAGTACTTC
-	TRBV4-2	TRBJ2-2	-	CASSGGELFF	TGTGCCAGCAGCGGCGGGGAGCTGTTTTTT
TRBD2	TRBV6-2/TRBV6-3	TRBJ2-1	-	CASRPRPGLAGYEQFF	TGTGCCAGCAGACCTCGCCCGGGACTAGCGGGATATGAGCAGTTCTTC
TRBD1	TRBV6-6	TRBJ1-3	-	CASSSTGTGGGNTIYF	TGTGCCAGCAGCTCCACCGGGACAGGGGGCGGAAACACCATATATTTT
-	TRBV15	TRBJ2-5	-	CATSKETRETQYF	TGTGCCACCAGCAAAGAGACCCGGGAGACCCAGTACTTC
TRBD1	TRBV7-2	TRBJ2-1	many	CASRPTGVRGEQFF	TGTGCCAGCAGGCCTACAGGGGTCCGGGGTGAGCAGTTCTTC
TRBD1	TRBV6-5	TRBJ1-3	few	CASSYQQGNTIYF	TGTGCCAGCAGTTACCAACAGGGGAACACCATATATTTT
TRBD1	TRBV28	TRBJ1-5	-	CASREGGYNQPQHF	TGTGCCAGCAGGGAAGGGGGCTATAATCAGCCCCAGCATTTT
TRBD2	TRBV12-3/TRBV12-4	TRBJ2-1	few	CASSVSGRAFEQFF	TGTGCCAGCAGCGTTAGCGGGAGGGCCTTCGAGCAGTTCTTC
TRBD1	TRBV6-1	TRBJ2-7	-	CASSEAGTGAYEQYF	TGTGCCAGCAGTGAAGCCGGGACAGGGGCTTACGAGCAGTACTTC
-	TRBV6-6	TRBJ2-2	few	CASRPPGNTGELFF	TGTGCCAGCAGACCACCCGGAAACACCGGGGAGCTGTTTTTT
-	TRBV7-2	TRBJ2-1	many	CASSLGRPPSEQFF	TGTGCCAGCAGCTTGGGCCGGCCCCCCTCTGAGCAGTTCTTC
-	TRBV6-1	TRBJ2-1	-	CTSSPRLNYNEQFF	TGTACCAGCAGCCCCCGCCTGAACTACAATGAGCAGTTCTTC
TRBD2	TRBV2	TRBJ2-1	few	CASSPPGGRSYNEQFF	TGTGCCAGCAGTCCCCCCGGCGGGAGGTCTTACAATGAGCAGTTCTTC
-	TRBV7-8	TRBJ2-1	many	CASSFQVTYNEQFF	TGTGCCAGCAGCTTCCAGGTCACCTACAATGAGCAGTTCTTC
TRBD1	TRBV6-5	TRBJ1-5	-	CASSRQGGRNQPQHF	TGTGCCAGCAGTCGACAGGGGGGTAGGAATCAGCCCCAGCATTTT
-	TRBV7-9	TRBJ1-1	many	CASSFAGYAFF	TGTGCCAGCAGCTTCGCAGGGTACGCTTTCTTT
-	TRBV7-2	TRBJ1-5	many	CASSLEILSNQPQHF	TGTGCCAGCAGCTTGGAAATCCTCAGCAATCAGCCCCAGCATTTT